This entry lists 11 T cell receptor beta chains sequenced from one sample in a study of T cells after somatic rescue of genetic block. Only in-frame clones appear in the TCRdb table, and some are missing; sequencing was by immunoSEQ multiplex PCR. The sample consists of 85,000 to 100,000 clones, over 80% of them appearing once. Specimen: peripheral blood mononuclear cells (PBMCs). These receptors were taken from a woman younger than 30.

V and J are TRBV30 and TRBJ1-2; no definite D call. The CDR3 extends over 12 amino acids. Germline CDR1 GTSNPN, CDR2 SVGIG (reference sequence). Trimming took 3 bases from V and 3 from J, leaving 8 bases between them. The CDR3 protein is CAWRGLDYGYTF. The CDR3 bases are TGTGCCTGGAGGGGCCTGGACTATGGCTACACCTTC.

The chain combines TRBV10-3 with TRBJ1-4, with a weak D call TRBD1 (5 bases). The CDR3 consists of 17 residues. V dropped 1 base and J dropped 7 bases, with 19 bases sitting between them. The V gene's germline CDR1 is ENHRY and CDR2 SYGVKD. The CDR3 protein is CAISECGGRWCGEKLFF. The CDR3 DNA reads as TGTGCCATCAGTGAGTGCGGGGGGAGATGGTGCGGTGAAAAACTGTTTTTT.

The chain is built from TRBV10-2 and TRBJ2-7; 8 bases match TRBD1. The CDR3 runs 14 residues. CDR1 WSHSY and CDR2 SAAADI come from the germline V gene. V gave up 3 bases and J gave up 5 bases; unmatched junction bases: 6. The DNA for the CDR3 is TGCGCCAGCAGTGATCTCGGGACAGGCAACGAGCAGTACTTC. It yields the protein CASSDLGTGNEQYF.

V and J are TRBV18 and TRBJ2-5, with unresolved D. CDR3 length: 16 amino acids. V lost 3 bases and J 1 base, leaving 15 bases between the germline ends. CDR1 is KGHSH and CDR2 is LQKENI in the germline V gene. The CDR3 sequence: CASSPDRAAPQETQYF. The DNA of the CDR3 is TGTGCCAGCTCACCTGATAGGGCAGCTCCCCAAGAGACCCAGTACTTC.

The chain employs TRBV4-2 and TRBJ2-1, with 11 bases fitting TRBD2. Trimming took 3 bases from V and 0 from J; bases not matched to a gene: 13. This CDR3 spans 20 amino acids. The germline V gene encodes CDR1 LGHNA and CDR2 YNFKEQ. CDR3 region: CASSQAGTSGALSSYNEQFF. The CDR3 nucleotides read TGTGCCAGCAGCCAGGCCGGGACTAGCGGTGCCCTAAGCTCCTACAATGAGCAGTTCTTC.

This sequence joins TRBV28 and TRBJ2-1, with D tentatively TRBD2 (6 bases). The CDR3 runs to 13 residues. The V end lost 9 bases, the J end lost 7 bases, and 16 bases lay between the germline ends. Germline assignment: CDR1 MDHEN and CDR2 SYDVKM. The CDR3 DNA sequence: TGTGCCAGTGCTGGAGGGGCGGGGAATGAGCAGTTCTTC. Protein sequence: CASAGGAGNEQFF.

The gene calls are TRBV6-5 and TRBJ1-1; D is perhaps TRBD1 (6 bases). There are 14 residues in the CDR3. Per the germline V gene, CDR1 is MNHEY and CDR2 is SVGAGI. The V end lost 5 bases, the J end lost 1 base, and 11 bases lay between the germline ends. Written as DNA, the CDR3 is TGTGCCAGCAGTGCCGGACAGCCGAACACTGAAGCTTTCTTT. It codes for CASSAGQPNTEAFF.

This chain joins TRBV27 and TRBJ2-3, with 10 bases identical to TRBD2. The germline V gene has CDR1 MNHEY and CDR2 SMNVEV (reference sequence). With V trimmed by 2 bases and J by 6 bases, 8 bases remained unmatched. The CDR3 runs to 16 residues. CDR3 nucleotides: TGTGCCAGCAGTTTAAGGTTACTAGCGGGAACCGATACGCAGTATTTT. Its protein product is CASSLRLLAGTDTQYF.

The gene calls are TRBV6-5 and TRBJ1-3; D is unclear. Trimming cost V 6 bases and J 2 bases, with 8 bases left between them. In germline, CDR1 is MNHEY, CDR2 SVGAGI. This CDR3 comprises 13 residues. CDR3 residues: CASSRVPGNTIYF. CDR3 DNA: TGTGCCAGCAGCCGAGTCCCTGGAAACACCATATATTTT.

This chain links TRBV6-1 with TRBJ2-5; D remains unclear. Trimming took off 6 bases at V and 1 base at J, with 9 bases between the two ends. The CDR3 covers 13 residues. CDR1 and CDR2 (germline): MNHNS, SASEGT. The CDR3 coding sequence is TGTGCCAGCAGCGTTGGAACCCAAGAGACCCAGTACTTC. It translates to CASSVGTQETQYF.

This clone has a handful of counts. The CDR3 nucleotides are TGTGCCAGCAGCCCGGGACAGTACATGAACACTGAAGCTTTCTTT. It codes for CASSPGQYMNTEAFF. The chain joins TRBV6-5 to TRBJ1-1; 7 bases map to TRBD1. The CDR3 contains 15 residues. Trimming removed 6 bases from V and 0 bases from J; junction bases left unmatched: 7. Germline loops: CDR1 MNHEY, CDR2 SVGAGI.